This TCR beta chain is drawn from a study of pediatric ulcerative colitis. Study-wide points: Repertoires came from total lymphocyte DNA, not specific subsets.

The CDR3 runs 14 residues. Germline CDR1 and CDR2: PRHDT and FYEKMQ (reference sequence). The ends were cut back, 1 base at V and 13 bases at J, with 17 bases in the middle. Profiling relied on immunoSEQ multiplex PCR, and the TCRdb table lists in-frame clones only, not all of them. This table has about 64,000 clones, roughly nine tenths appearing once. About this clone itself: What it binds is unknown.

This sequence was found in a boy younger than 18 with severe ulcerative colitis. The gene calls are TRBV13 and TRBJ2-1, with a tentative D call TRBD2 (6 bases). The material sequenced was blood. This CDR3 is CASSLEIGGTSQFF. The CDR3 region has the DNA TGTGCCAGCAGCTTAGAGATCGGAGGGACGTCCCAGTTCTTC. The full variable domain, rest sourced from reference TRBV13 and TRBJ2-1, is AAGVIQSPRHLIKEKRETATLKCYPIPRHDTVYWYQQGPGQDPQFLISFYEKMQSDKGSIPDRFSAQQFSDYHSELNMSSLELGDSALYFCASSLEIGGTSQFFGPGTRLTVL.